This is a list of T cell receptor beta chains from one sample in a study of blood T cell repertoires in COVID-19. Assay used: immunoSEQ multiplex PCR; TCRdb lists only in-frame clones, some missing. The data show roughly 110,000 clones, roughly 90% seen once. The sample consisted of peripheral blood. All receptors come from a man aged 35 to 55 with active or convalescent COVID-19. Both conserved end residues are part of each CDR3. Fields, in order: V gene, CDR3 length, D gene, clone size, J gene, CDR3 DNA, CDR3 protein. A D gene is named only where the DNA matches it firmly. The listing skips clone size in some rows; elsewhere it reads once, few, many or a size class.

TRBV5-1	12	NA	NA	TRBJ1-2	TGCGCCAGCAGCTTAGACAGCTATGGCTACACCTTC	CASSLDSYGYTF
TRBV6-2/TRBV6-3	13	NA	NA	TRBJ1-1	TGTGCCAGCAGTTACTCCCCTCGGCAGGATGCTTTCTTT	CASSYSPRQDAFF
TRBV13	13	NA	few	TRBJ2-5	TGTGCCAGCAGCTTAAATTGGGAGGAGACCCAGTACTTC	CASSLNWEETQYF
TRBV30	15	NA	NA	TRBJ1-4	TGTGCCTGGAGCGCACGACCTACAGGGCTTGAAAAACTGTTTTTT	CAWSARPTGLEKLFF
TRBV6-2/TRBV6-3	15	NA	NA	TRBJ2-2	TGTGCCAGCAGTTACGCGGGGTCAAGGACCGGGGAGCTGTTTTTT	CASSYAGSRTGELFF
TRBV3-1/TRBV3-2	13	NA	NA	TRBJ2-7	TGTGCCAGCAGCCGGACAGAATCCTACGAGCAGTACTTC	CASSRTESYEQYF
TRBV9	15	TRBD1	NA	TRBJ1-4	TGTGCCAGCAGCGTAGACAGGGGTCTTAATGAAAAACTGTTTTTT	CASSVDRGLNEKLFF
TRBV7-2	15	NA	NA	TRBJ2-7	TGTGCCAGCAGCTTTGACGGGGGGCTATCCGACGAGCAGTACTTC	CASSFDGGLSDEQYF
TRBV27	14	TRBD1	NA	TRBJ1-6	TGTGCCAGCAGGGAACAGGGGGCGGGTTCACCCCTCCACTTT	CASREQGAGSPLHF
TRBV7-3	14	TRBD2	NA	TRBJ2-1	TGTGCCAGCAGCGCGGGACTACTCTACAATGAGCAGTTCTTC	CASSAGLLYNEQFF
TRBV7-2	18	NA	NA	TRBJ2-1	TGTGCCAGCAGCCAACCGGATGGGACGGGGGTCTACTACAATGAGCAGTTCTTC	CASSQPDGTGVYYNEQFF
TRBV3-1/TRBV3-2	14	TRBD1	NA	TRBJ1-2	TGTGCCAGCAGCCAAGATGTAGGACAGGGCGGCTACACCTTC	CASSQDVGQGGYTF
TRBV18	15	NA	NA	TRBJ2-3	TGTGCCAGCTCACCATCAGGGGCCCCCGTAGATACGCAGTATTTT	CASSPSGAPVDTQYF
TRBV5-1	14	TRBD1	NA	TRBJ1-6	TGCGCCAGCAGAGCGACAGGGGCTAATTCACCCCTCCACTTT	CASRATGANSPLHF
TRBV7-2	16	TRBD1	NA	TRBJ1-6	TGTGCCAGCAGCACCGCGGGACAGTCCCATTGGTCACCCCTCCACTTT	CASSTAGQSHWSPLHF
TRBV5-1	14	TRBD1	NA	TRBJ2-2	TGCGCCAGCAGCTTGGTACAGGGGGCCGGGGAGCTGTTTTTT	CASSLVQGAGELFF
TRBV25-1	15	TRBD1	NA	TRBJ2-3	TGTGCCAGCAGTGGCAGGGGGTCAGTACGAGATACGCAGTATTTT	CASSGRGSVRDTQYF
TRBV5-6	14	TRBD1	NA	TRBJ2-7	TGTGCCAGCAGCTTGGGACAGGGCTCCTACGAGCAGTACTTC	CASSLGQGSYEQYF
TRBV25-1	13	NA	NA	TRBJ1-1	TGTGCCAGCCTCAACTCAATGAACACTGAAGCTTTCTTT	CASLNSMNTEAFF
TRBV19	19	TRBD1	NA	TRBJ1-1	TGTGCCAGTAGTATAAGGGTTGGGGGGACAGGTTGGCTGAACACTGAAGCTTTCTTT	CASSIRVGGTGWLNTEAFF
TRBV10-3	14	NA	NA	TRBJ1-5	TGTGCCGTCAGGTCGGGGGACGATAATCAGCCCCAGCATTTT	CAVRSGDDNQPQHF
TRBV28	14	TRBD1	NA	TRBJ1-4	TGTGCCAGCAGCCCCGGGACAGCAAATGAAAAACTGTTTTTT	CASSPGTANEKLFF
TRBV18	13	NA	NA	TRBJ2-1	TGTGCCAGCTCTGAGCTAGCGTCCGCTGAGCAGTTCTTC	CASSELASAEQFF
TRBV19	15	TRBD1	NA	TRBJ1-5	TGTGCCAGTAGTATGATGGGACAGATCTATCAGCCCCAGCATTTT	CASSMMGQIYQPQHF
TRBV6-2/TRBV6-3	13	TRBD1	NA	TRBJ1-5	TGTGCCAGCAGTAGACAGGGTATAATGGCCCAGCATTTT	CASSRQGIMAQHF
TRBV27	15	NA	few	TRBJ2-2	TGTGCCAGCAGAGACAGAATACCGAACACCGGGGAGCTGTTTTTT	CASRDRIPNTGELFF
TRBV3-1/TRBV3-2	13	TRBD2	once	TRBJ2-5	TGTGCCAGCAGCCAAGAGGAGGAACTAGCGCGTAACTTC	CASSQEEELARNF
TRBV7-2	14	TRBD1	NA	TRBJ1-2	TGTGCCAGCAGGCCCCGACAGGGTCTCTATGGCTACACCTTC	CASRPRQGLYGYTF
TRBV9	14	TRBD2	NA	TRBJ2-7	TGTGCCAGCAGCGGGGGGACTAGAACATACGAGCAGTACTTC	CASSGGTRTYEQYF
TRBV7-2	14	NA	NA	TRBJ1-1	TGTGCCAGCAGCCTCTACGCGGGCGACACTGAAGCTTTCTTT	CASSLYAGDTEAFF
TRBV9	16	NA	NA	TRBJ2-3	TGTGCCAGCAGCGTAGGTCTCACAGTAAGGTTAGATACGCAGTATTTT	CASSVGLTVRLDTQYF
TRBV20-1	15	NA	NA	TRBJ2-1	TGCAGTGCTAGTTCTGGCCAGGGAAATTACAATGAGCAGTTCTTC	CSASSGQGNYNEQFF
TRBV9	15	TRBD1	NA	TRBJ2-3	TGTGCCAGCAGCGTGATGGGACAGGGTACAGATACGCAGTATTTT	CASSVMGQGTDTQYF
TRBV18	14	TRBD1	NA	TRBJ2-5	TGTGCCAGCTCACCACAGTTCAGGGGGGAGACCCAGTACTTC	CASSPQFRGETQYF
TRBV14	13	NA	NA	TRBJ2-1	TGTGCCAGCAGCCAAGACCCTAGGGGTGAGCAGTTCTTC	CASSQDPRGEQFF
TRBV7-2	14	TRBD1	few	TRBJ1-1	TGTGCCAGCAGCTTGGGGGGGACAGGGTCTGAAGCTTTCTTT	CASSLGGTGSEAFF
TRBV3-1/TRBV3-2	15	TRBD1	NA	TRBJ1-2	TGTGCCAGCAGCCCCCTGGACAGGGAGGTCTATGGCTACACCTTC	CASSPLDREVYGYTF
TRBV29-1	12	NA	NA	TRBJ1-1	TGCAGCGTTGTACGGGGGTTGGCGGAAGCTTTCTTT	CSVVRGLAEAFF
TRBV18	17	NA	NA	TRBJ1-1	TGTGCCAGCTCACCACGTGGGCAGGCGAGCATGAACACTGAAGCTTTCTTT	CASSPRGQASMNTEAFF
TRBV6-5	15	NA	NA	TRBJ2-7	TGTGCCAGCAGTTACTCAATAAGGGGTTCCTACGAGCAGTACTTC	CASSYSIRGSYEQYF
TRBV6-2/TRBV6-3	15	TRBD2	few	TRBJ2-7	TGTGCCAGCAGTAACTTCCTAGCGGCCTCCTACGAGCAGTACTTC	CASSNFLAASYEQYF
TRBV6-2/TRBV6-3	18	TRBD2	NA	TRBJ2-1	TGTGCCAGCAGTTACTGGGCTTCTGTCGGGAGGGGACACAATGAGCAGTTCTTC	CASSYWASVGRGHNEQFF
TRBV18	13	NA	once	TRBJ1-6	TGTGCCAGCTCACCATCGGGGGATTCACCCCTCCACTTT	CASSPSGDSPLHF
TRBV28	16	TRBD2	NA	TRBJ2-7	TGTGCCAGTTTTCCTCCGGGACTAGCGGGAGTGAGTGAGCAGTACTTC	CASFPPGLAGVSEQYF
TRBV4-1	13	TRBD1	once	TRBJ1-2	TGCGCCAGCAGCCCTCTTTACCGGGGACAGTACACCTTC	CASSPLYRGQYTF
TRBV29-1	14	NA	NA	TRBJ2-5	TGCAGCGGGGCAGGGTCCCCAAATCAAGAGACCCAGTACTTC	CSGAGSPNQETQYF
TRBV29-1	13	TRBD1	NA	TRBJ2-2	TGCAGCGTTGGGACAGGGGACACCGGGGAGCTGTTTTTT	CSVGTGDTGELFF
TRBV6-5	15	NA	NA	TRBJ2-1	TGTGCCAGCAGTTTCGTGGCGGGATGGAGGGATGAGCAGTTCTTC	CASSFVAGWRDEQFF
TRBV19	14	NA	once	TRBJ1-1	TGTGCCAGTAATATCGTCAGGGCGAACACTGAAGCTTTCTTT	CASNIVRANTEAFF
TRBV11-3	16	TRBD1	once	TRBJ2-2	TGTGCCAGCAGCTTATATGGGACAGCCAACACCGGGGAGCTGTTTTTT	CASSLYGTANTGELFF
TRBV7-2	13	NA	NA	TRBJ1-1	TGTGCCAGCAGCTTCCAGGGGAACACTGAAGCTTTCTTT	CASSFQGNTEAFF
TRBV30	16	NA	NA	TRBJ2-1	TGTGCCTGGAGTGTACTAACGGGGAGGGGGTACAATGAGCAGTTCTTC	CAWSVLTGRGYNEQFF
TRBV28	13	TRBD1	NA	TRBJ2-7	TGTGCCAGCAGTCCTGCGACAGGGAACGAGCAGTACTTC	CASSPATGNEQYF
TRBV7-6	18	TRBD2	NA	TRBJ2-1	TGTGCCAGCAGCCAAGACCTTTCAACTAGCGGGAGATCTAATGAGCAGTTCTTC	CASSQDLSTSGRSNEQFF
TRBV19	16	TRBD1	NA	TRBJ2-7	TGTGCCGTCAGCCCCTTTGCCGGGACAGATCTCTACGAGCAGTACTTC	CAVSPFAGTDLYEQYF
TRBV28	13	NA	NA	TRBJ1-3	TGTGCCAGCAGTCCAGGGGCCGGAAACACCATATATTTT	CASSPGAGNTIYF
TRBV5-1	17	NA	NA	TRBJ2-3	TGCGCCAGCAGCTTGTTGGCGACAGGCGGAAGCACAGATACGCAGTATTTT	CASSLLATGGSTDTQYF
TRBV30	14	NA	once	TRBJ2-3	TGTGCCTGGAACCCGATCCTTGCCGCCGGTACGCAGTATTTT	CAWNPILAAGTQYF
TRBV10-3	15	NA	once	TRBJ1-5	TGTGCCATCAGCGTCGGCGGGGGAAGCAATCAGCCCCAGCATTTT	CAISVGGGSNQPQHF